This T cell receptor (beta chain) was profiled in a study of cytomegalovirus exposure and HLA in healthy donors. General observations from the study: Most subjects' HLA-A and HLA-B alleles were reportedly predicted from TCR beta sequences. The study found most TCR sequences rare, yet found some public TCRs in many donors. Both high specificity and high sensitivity reportedly marked the classifier's diagnosis of cytomegalovirus status.

Primers: 60 Vbeta forward and 13 Jbeta reverse. The protocol was immunoSEQ multiplex PCR, while the TCRdb copy is restricted to in-frame clones and leaves out a portion. The table has roughly 68,000 clones, 77% seen once. This CDR3 spans 13 amino acids. V shed 4 bases, J shed 5 bases, and the junction held 2 bases outside the gene matches. Germline assignment: CDR1 MRHNA and CDR2 SNTAGT. There are a few counts of this clone. Its antigen remains unidentified. The material sequenced was PBMCs. The chain recombines TRBV6-4 with TRBJ2-1, with 7 bases aligning to TRBD1. The TCR comes from a male donor in good health and CMV-seropositive. This CDR3 is CASSGDSNNEQFF. CDR3 nucleotides: TGTGCCAGCAGTGGGGACAGCAACAATGAGCAGTTCTTC.